This T cell receptor (beta chain) was sequenced during a study of T cell responses to AZD1222 COVID-19 vaccine. Study findings and constraints: Donors, mostly white British, included more females; clonal diversity was possibly underestimated.

V lost 4 bases and J lost 3, with 13 bases in between. The CDR3 is made up of 15 amino acids. Germline CDR1 reads SGHDN; CDR2 reads FVKESK. Clones were sequenced by immunoSEQ multiplex PCR, and TCRdb holds only the in-frame ones, with some missing. The table has around 130,000 clones, roughly 90% seen once; the top ten hold 2.8%. Concerning this clone itself: The antigen is not known.

Sequenced here: peripheral blood, sampled on day 0 of AZD1222 vaccination. The receptor comes from an adult in good health. The J gene is TRBJ1-5, the V gene TRBV14, with no clear D. CDR3: CASSPGGQHNQPQHF. The CDR3 coding sequence is TGTGCCAGCAGCCCAGGCGGGCAACACAATCAGCCCCAGCATTTT.